This T cell receptor (beta chain) appears in the sequencing data of a study of blood T cell repertoires in COVID-19. Study-level background: The origin of the acute and convalescent COVID-19 samples was the United States, Italy and Spain. Nucleic acid was either cDNA or gDNA, and it came from T cells, B-cell-depleted T cells, or PBMCs.

The V gene lost 8 bases and the J gene lost 1 base, with 8 bases spanning the gap. The CDR3 is 12 amino acids. Looked up from germline, CDR1 is WSHSY and CDR2 is SAAADI. Authors' analysis steps: Amplified reference gene primers provided the basis for estimating nucleated cell counts. TCRdb's copy holds only in-frame clones and misses some; the assay was immunoSEQ multiplex PCR. From that table come the V and J calls and clone size; the DNA was used to work out D and trimming. The top ten hold around 8.3% of the sample, which has just under 150,000 clones, more than 75% seen once. Sequencing was performed on peripheral blood. The chain joins TRBV10-2 to TRBJ2-5; D is possibly TRBD1 (5 bases). The TCR comes from a woman between 45 and 65 years old with active or convalescent COVID-19. The CDR3 reads CASATVQETQYF. The CDR3 nucleotides are TGCGCCAGCGCGACAGTCCAAGAGACCCAGTACTTC.